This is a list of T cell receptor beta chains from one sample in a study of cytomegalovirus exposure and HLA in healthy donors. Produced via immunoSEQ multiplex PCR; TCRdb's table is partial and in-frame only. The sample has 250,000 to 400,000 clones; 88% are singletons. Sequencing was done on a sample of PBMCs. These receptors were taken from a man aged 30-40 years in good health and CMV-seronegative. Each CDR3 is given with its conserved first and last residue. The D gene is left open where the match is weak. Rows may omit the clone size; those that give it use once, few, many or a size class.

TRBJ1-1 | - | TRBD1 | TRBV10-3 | TGTGCCATCAGCCCCCTACAGGGGAGTGAAGCTTTCTTT | CAISPLQGSEAFF
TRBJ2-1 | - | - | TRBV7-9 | TGTGCCAGCAGCCCGGGCAGGGGCTCCTACAATGAGCAGTTCTTC | CASSPGRGSYNEQFF
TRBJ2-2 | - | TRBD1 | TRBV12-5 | TGTGCTAGTGGTCATGACAGGGAATTTATGAACACCGGGGAGCTGTTTTTT | CASGHDREFMNTGELFF
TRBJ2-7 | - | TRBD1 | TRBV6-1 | TGTGCCAGCAGTGAAGCAGCGACAGGGGGGTTTTCATACGAGCAGTACTTC | CASSEAATGGFSYEQYF
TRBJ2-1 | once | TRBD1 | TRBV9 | TGTGCCAGCAGCGTAGGGGACAGAGAGTACAATGAGCAGTTCTTC | CASSVGDREYNEQFF
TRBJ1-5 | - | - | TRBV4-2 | TGTGCCAGCAGCCAAGACCGTGGCAATCAGCCCCAGCATTTT | CASSQDRGNQPQHF
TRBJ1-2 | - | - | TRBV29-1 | TGCAGCGTTGTCGCGGGGGCGAAGGGCTACACCTTC | CSVVAGAKGYTF
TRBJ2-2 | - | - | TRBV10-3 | TGTGCCATCAGTGTAGACAGAAACACCGGGGAGCTGTTTTTT | CAISVDRNTGELFF
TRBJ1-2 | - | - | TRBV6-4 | TGTGCCAGCAGTGACTACTACGAGGGCGATGGCTACACCTTC | CASSDYYEGDGYTF
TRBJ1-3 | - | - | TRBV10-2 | TGCGCCAGCAGTGAGTCTTACGAAACAGGGAACTCTGGAAACACCATATATTTT | CASSESYETGNSGNTIYF